This T cell receptor beta chain comes out of a study of CD8+CD57+ T cells in acquired aplastic anemia. Overall study context: DNA per sorted CD4+ or CD8+ sample ranged about 0.2 to 30 ug, averaging approximately 3.3 ug.

General observations from the study: Significance was not reached for CD8+ Simpson's diversity between patients and controls.

The patients chosen for sequencing had shown expansion of CD8+CD57+ cells (detected by flow cytometry). Patients uniformly had severe acquired aplastic anemia. As regards this clonotype: Its matching antigen is unknown.

Profiling that covered TCR beta VDJ and CDR3 relied on genomic DNA as its template. A single record per CDR3 protein comes from TCRdb applying MiXCR to the reads. The data hold under 200,000 distinct CDR3 sequences, with around half observed a single time. This receptor was identified in a human donor with aplastic anemia. The sequenced sample consisted of sorted CD4+, CD8+, or CD8+CD57+ T cells (not recorded which) from PBMCs.

As DNA, the CDR3 is TGTGCCACCAGTGGCAGGGGACTCCCCTACGAGCAGTACTTC. Its translation is CATSGRGLPYEQYF. V usage is TRBV24-1 and J usage is TRBJ2-7, with D possibly called TRBD1 or TRBD2 (6 bases each). Germline lookup yields CDR1 KGHDR and CDR2 SFDVKD. The length of the CDR3 is 14 residues. Deletions cut 5 bases from V and 2 bases from J, with 12 bases between.